This section outlines one TCR beta chain sequence together with its context. What it binds is unknown. These data come from a study of regulatory T cells in long-lasting Graves disease. Overall study results and limits: Persistent Graves' patients showed reduced TCR diversity versus newly diagnosed patients.

This sample's time point: persistent/refractory GD, antithyroid drugs over 5 years with positive TRAb. Extracted PBMC RNA gave rise to the TCR library. From an endocrinology department in Xi'an, China, came the patients. Relying on iRepertoire HTBI primers and Arm-PCR of CDR3 regions, the team built TCR beta libraries. TCRdb recomputed calls from the multiplex PCR reads with MiXCR, one row per CDR3 protein. The table lists 400,000 or so distinct CDR3 sequences, roughly a quarter of them singletons, with about a quarter in the top ten. This CDR3 has 16 amino acids. V was trimmed by 2 bases and J by 1 base, leaving 14 bases between them. Germline V gives CDR1 MNHEY, CDR2 SMNVEV (reference sequence).

This sequence joins TRBV27 and TRBJ1-1; D possibly corresponds to TRBD1 (6 bases). Sequenced here: peripheral blood mononuclear cells (PBMCs), sampled when the disease was refractory, from a patient treated with antithyroid drugs. This sequence originates from a female donor with Graves disease. CDR3 region: CASSLGPGAGNTEAFF. CDR3 nucleotide sequence: TGTGCCAGCAGTTTAGGGCCGGGGGCGGGGAACACTGAAGCTTTCTTT.